The present T cell receptor beta chain was sequenced within a study of blood T cell repertoires in COVID-19. Study information: Collection of acute and convalescent COVID-19 samples took place in the United States, Italy and Spain. The cDNA or gDNA used as material had been derived from T cells, B-cell-depleted T cells, or PBMCs.

Original processing methods: Reference gene primer amplification gave estimated nucleated cell counts. Only in-frame clones appear in the TCRdb table, and some are missing; sequencing was by immunoSEQ multiplex PCR. D and trimming come from the DNA, and the V and J calls and clone size come from that table. The sample records about 50,000 clones, 85% to 90% being singletons. The ends were cut back, 3 bases at V and 8 bases at J, with 16 bases in the middle. The CDR3 length is 14 residues. CDR1 is SGHVS and CDR2 is FQNEAQ in the germline V gene. The specimen sequenced was peripheral blood. The chain recombines TRBV7-8 with TRBJ1-2; D is perhaps TRBD1 (5 bases). The receptor comes from a man aged 55 to 69 with acute or convalescent COVID-19. The CDR3 loop is CASSLRDGITGYTF. The CDR3 coding sequence is TGTGCCAGCAGCTTGCGGGACGGGATAACGGGCTACACCTTC.